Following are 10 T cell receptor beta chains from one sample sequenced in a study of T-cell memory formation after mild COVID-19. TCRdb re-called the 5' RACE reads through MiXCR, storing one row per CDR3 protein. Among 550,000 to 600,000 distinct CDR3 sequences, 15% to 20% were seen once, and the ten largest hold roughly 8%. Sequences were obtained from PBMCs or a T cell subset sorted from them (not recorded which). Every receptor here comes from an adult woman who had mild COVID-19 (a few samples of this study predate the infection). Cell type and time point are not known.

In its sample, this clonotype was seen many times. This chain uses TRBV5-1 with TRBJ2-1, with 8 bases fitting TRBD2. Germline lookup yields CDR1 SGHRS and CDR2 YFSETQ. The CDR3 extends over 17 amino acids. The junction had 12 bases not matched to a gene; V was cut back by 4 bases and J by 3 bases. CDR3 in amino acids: CASSGSSGGALYNEQFF. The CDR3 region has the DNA TGCGCCAGCAGCGGCTCTTCCGGGGGGGCCCTCTACAATGAGCAGTTCTTC.

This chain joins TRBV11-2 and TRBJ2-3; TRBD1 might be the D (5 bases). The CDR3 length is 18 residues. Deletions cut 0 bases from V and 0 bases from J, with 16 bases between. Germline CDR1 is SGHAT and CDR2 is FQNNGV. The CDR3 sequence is CASSLDLKTDSSTDTQYF. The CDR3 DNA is TGTGCCAGCAGCTTAGACCTTAAGACAGACTCTAGCACAGATACGCAGTATTTT. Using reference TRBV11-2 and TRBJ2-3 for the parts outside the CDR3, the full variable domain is EAGVAQSPRYKIIEKRQSVAFWCNPISGHATLYWYQQILGQGPKLLIQFQNNGVVDDSQLPKDRFSAERLKGVDSTLKIQPAKLEDSAVYLCASSLDLKTDSSTDTQYFGPGTRLTVL.

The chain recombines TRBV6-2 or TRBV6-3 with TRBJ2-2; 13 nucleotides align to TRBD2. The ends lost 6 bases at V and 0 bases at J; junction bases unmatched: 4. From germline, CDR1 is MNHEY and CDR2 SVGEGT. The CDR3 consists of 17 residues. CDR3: CASRVTSGGPNTGELFF. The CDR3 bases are TGTGCCAGCAGGGTGACTAGCGGGGGGCCGAACACCGGGGAGCTGTTTTTT.

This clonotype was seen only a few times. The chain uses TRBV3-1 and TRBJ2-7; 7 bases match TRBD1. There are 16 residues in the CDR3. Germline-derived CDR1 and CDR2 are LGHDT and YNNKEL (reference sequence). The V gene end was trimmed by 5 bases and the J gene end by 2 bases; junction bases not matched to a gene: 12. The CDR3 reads CASSETGFPLPYEQYF. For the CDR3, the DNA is TGTGCCAGCAGCGAGACAGGGTTCCCATTGCCCTACGAGCAGTACTTC.

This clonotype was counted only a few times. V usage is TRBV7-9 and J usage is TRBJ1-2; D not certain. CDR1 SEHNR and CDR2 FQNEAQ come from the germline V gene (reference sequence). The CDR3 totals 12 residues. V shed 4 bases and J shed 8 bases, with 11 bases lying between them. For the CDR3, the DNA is TGTGCCAGCAGCTCCAGCGCCACGGGCTACACCTTC. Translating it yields CASSSSATGYTF.

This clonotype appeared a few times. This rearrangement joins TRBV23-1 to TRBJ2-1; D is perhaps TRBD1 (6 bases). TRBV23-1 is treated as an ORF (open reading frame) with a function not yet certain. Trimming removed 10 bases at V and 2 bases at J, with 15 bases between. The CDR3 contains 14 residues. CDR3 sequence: CANPVTGTYNEQFF. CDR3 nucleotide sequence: TGCGCCAATCCCGTCACAGGGACCTACAATGAGCAGTTCTTC.

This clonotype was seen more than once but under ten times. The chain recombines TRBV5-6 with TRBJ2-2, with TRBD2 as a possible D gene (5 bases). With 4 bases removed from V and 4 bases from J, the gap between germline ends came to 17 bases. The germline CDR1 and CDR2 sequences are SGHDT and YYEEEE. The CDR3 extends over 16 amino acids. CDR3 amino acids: CASSLGLGGGTGELFF. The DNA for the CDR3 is TGTGCCAGCAGCCTTGGTCTGGGTGGAGGCACCGGGGAGCTGTTTTTT.

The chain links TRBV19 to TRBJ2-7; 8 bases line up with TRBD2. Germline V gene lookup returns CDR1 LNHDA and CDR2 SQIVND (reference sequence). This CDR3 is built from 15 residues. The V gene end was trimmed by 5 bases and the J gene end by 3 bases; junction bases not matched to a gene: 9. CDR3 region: CASSFGPGGYYEQYF. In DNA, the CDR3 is TGTGCCAGTAGTTTCGGACCGGGAGGGTACTACGAGCAGTACTTC.

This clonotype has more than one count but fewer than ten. The CDR3 DNA follows: TGTGCCAGCAGCTTGGATGGGACAGGTCGTGAAAAACTGTTTTTT. Translated, it gives CASSLDGTGREKLFF. The chain is built from TRBV7-9 and TRBJ1-4, with 8 bases identical to TRBD1. Germline CDR1 and CDR2: SEHNR and FQNEAQ (reference sequence). V gave up 3 bases and J gave up 7 bases; unmatched junction bases: 7. CDR3 size: 15 residues. The entire variable domain, with the rest obtained from reference TRBV7-9 and TRBJ1-4, is as follows: DTGVSQNPRHKITKRGQNVTFRCDPISEHNRLYWYRQTLGQGPEFLTYFQNEAQLEKSRLLSDRFSAERPKGSFSTLEIQRTEQGDSAMYLCASSLDGTGREKLFFGSGTQLSVL.

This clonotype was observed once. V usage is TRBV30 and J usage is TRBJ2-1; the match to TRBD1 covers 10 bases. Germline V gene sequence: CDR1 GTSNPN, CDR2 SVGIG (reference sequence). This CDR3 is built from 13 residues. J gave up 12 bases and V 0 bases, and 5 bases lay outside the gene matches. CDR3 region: CAWSVQDRGWQFF. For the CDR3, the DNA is TGTGCCTGGAGTGTGCAGGACAGGGGGTGGCAGTTCTTC.